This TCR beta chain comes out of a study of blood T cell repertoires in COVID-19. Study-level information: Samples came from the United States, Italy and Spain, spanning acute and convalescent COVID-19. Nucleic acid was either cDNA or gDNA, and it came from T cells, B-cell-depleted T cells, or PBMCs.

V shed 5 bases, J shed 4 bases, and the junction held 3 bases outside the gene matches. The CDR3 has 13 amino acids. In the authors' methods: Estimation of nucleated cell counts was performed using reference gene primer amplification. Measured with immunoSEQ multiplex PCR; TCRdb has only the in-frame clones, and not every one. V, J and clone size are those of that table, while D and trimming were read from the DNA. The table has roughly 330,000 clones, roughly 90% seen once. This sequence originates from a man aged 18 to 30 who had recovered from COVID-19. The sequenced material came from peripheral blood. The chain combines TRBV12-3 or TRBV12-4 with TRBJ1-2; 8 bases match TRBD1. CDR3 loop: CASSKTGGYGYTF. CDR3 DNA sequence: TGTGCCAGCAGTAAAACAGGGGGCTATGGCTACACCTTC.